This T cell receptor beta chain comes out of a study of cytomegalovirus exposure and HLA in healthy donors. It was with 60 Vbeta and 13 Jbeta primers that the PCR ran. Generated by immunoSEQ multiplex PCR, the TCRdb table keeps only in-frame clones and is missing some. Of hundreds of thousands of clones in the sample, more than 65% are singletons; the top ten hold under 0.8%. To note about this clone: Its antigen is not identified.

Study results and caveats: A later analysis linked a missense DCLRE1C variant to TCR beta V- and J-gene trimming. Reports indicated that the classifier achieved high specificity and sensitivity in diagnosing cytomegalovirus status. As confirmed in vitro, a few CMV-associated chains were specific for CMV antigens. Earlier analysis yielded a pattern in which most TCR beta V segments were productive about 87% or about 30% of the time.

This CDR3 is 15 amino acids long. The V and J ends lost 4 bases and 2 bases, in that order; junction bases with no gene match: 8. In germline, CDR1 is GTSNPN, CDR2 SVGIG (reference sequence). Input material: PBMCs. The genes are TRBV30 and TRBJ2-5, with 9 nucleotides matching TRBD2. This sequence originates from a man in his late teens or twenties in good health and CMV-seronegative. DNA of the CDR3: TGTGCCTGGACTTCCGGTCTAGCGGGACAAGAGACCCAGTACTTC. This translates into CAWTSGLAGQETQYF.